These T cell receptor beta chains were read from a single sample in a study of shared clonotypes between healthy human individuals. Clones were read by immunoSEQ multiplex PCR, and TCRdb kept only the in-frame ones, dropping some. The profile shows approximately 700,000 clones, around four fifths of them singletons. Sequencing used memory CD4+ T cells sorted from blood. The source of these receptors is a woman in her 30s in good health. Each CDR3 is given with its conserved first and last residue. A D gene is named only where the DNA matches it firmly. Size tells how often a clone was seen (once, few, many) or the class of an expanded clone, and some rows leave it out.

abundance: .; j_gene: TRBJ1-2; d_gene: .; v_gene: TRBV28; CDR3nt: TGTGCCAGCAGTTTTTTTTTGGCCTTACAACAGTTTAACTATGGCTACACCTTC; CDR3aa: CASSFFLALQQFNYGYTF
abundance: few; j_gene: TRBJ2-3; d_gene: TRBD1; v_gene: TRBV4-2; CDR3nt: TGTGCCAGCAGCCCACAGGGGGCCGCTAGCACAGATACGCAGTATTTT; CDR3aa: CASSPQGAASTDTQYF
abundance: .; j_gene: TRBJ2-7; d_gene: .; v_gene: TRBV5-1; CDR3nt: TGCGCCAGCAGCTTGGGATGGGGGGAAGAGACCTACGAGCAGTACTTC; CDR3aa: CASSLGWGEETYEQYF
abundance: many; j_gene: TRBJ2-3; d_gene: TRBD2; v_gene: TRBV7-2; CDR3nt: TGTGCCAGCAGCGTTAGGGCTAGCGGAACAGATACGCAGTATTTT; CDR3aa: CASSVRASGTDTQYF
abundance: once; j_gene: TRBJ1-2; d_gene: .; v_gene: TRBV28; CDR3nt: TGTGCCAGCAGTTTTGCACAGAACAACTATGGCTACACCTTC; CDR3aa: CASSFAQNNYGYTF
abundance: once; j_gene: TRBJ2-1; d_gene: TRBD2; v_gene: TRBV5-1; CDR3nt: TGCGCCAGCAGCTTGGAAGATCTAGCGGGCTCTGAGCAGTTCTTC; CDR3aa: CASSLEDLAGSEQFF
abundance: .; j_gene: TRBJ2-7; d_gene: .; v_gene: TRBV5-1; CDR3nt: TGCGCCAGCAGCTTGCTACAAAGCTACGAGCAGTACTTC; CDR3aa: CASSLLQSYEQYF
abundance: .; j_gene: TRBJ1-5; d_gene: .; v_gene: TRBV28; CDR3nt: TGTGCCAGCAATTTGTATAGCAATCAGCCCCAGCATTTT; CDR3aa: CASNLYSNQPQHF
abundance: many; j_gene: TRBJ2-1; d_gene: .; v_gene: TRBV4-1; CDR3nt: TGCGCCAGCAGCATCGCGACAGTCTCCTACAATGAGCAGTTCTTC; CDR3aa: CASSIATVSYNEQFF
abundance: .; j_gene: TRBJ1-3; d_gene: .; v_gene: TRBV21-1; CDR3nt: TGTGCCAGCAGCAAAGCGCAGGGGGCGGAGGGAAACACCATATATTTT; CDR3aa: CASSKAQGAEGNTIYF
abundance: .; j_gene: TRBJ2-5; d_gene: .; v_gene: TRBV13; CDR3nt: TGTGCCAGCAGCATGGAATCCGGGACCTACGAGACCCAGTACTTC; CDR3aa: CASSMESGTYETQYF
abundance: few; j_gene: TRBJ2-3; d_gene: .; v_gene: TRBV6-1; CDR3nt: TGTGCCAGCAGTGAGGGTCCGGGGTCCGATACGCAGTATTTT; CDR3aa: CASSEGPGSDTQYF
abundance: .; j_gene: TRBJ2-7; d_gene: .; v_gene: TRBV10-3; CDR3nt: TGTGCCATCAGTGAGTCATCGTGGGGACCGAAGAAGAGCTCCTACGAGCAGTACTTC; CDR3aa: CAISESSWGPKKSSYEQYF
abundance: .; j_gene: TRBJ2-5; d_gene: .; v_gene: TRBV5-4; CDR3nt: TGTGCCAGCAGCTTCTCAGAACAAGAGACCCAGTACTTC; CDR3aa: CASSFSEQETQYF
abundance: .; j_gene: TRBJ1-2; d_gene: .; v_gene: TRBV30; CDR3nt: TGTGCCTGGGGGCCGAGGATTTGCTACACCTTC; CDR3aa: CAWGPRICYTF
abundance: .; j_gene: TRBJ1-2; d_gene: TRBD1; v_gene: TRBV2; CDR3nt: TGTGCCAGCAGGGCTAAAACAGGGGGGGATGGCTACACCTTC; CDR3aa: CASRAKTGGDGYTF
abundance: .; j_gene: TRBJ1-5; d_gene: .; v_gene: TRBV6-6; CDR3nt: TGTGCCAGCAGCCCCAAGGAGCGTCACAGACAGCCCCAGCATTTT; CDR3aa: CASSPKERHRQPQHF
abundance: .; j_gene: TRBJ1-1; d_gene: TRBD1; v_gene: TRBV7-3; CDR3nt: TGTGCCAGCAGCTTATGGACAGGGAGGAACACTGAAGCTTTCTTT; CDR3aa: CASSLWTGRNTEAFF
abundance: .; j_gene: TRBJ2-3; d_gene: TRBD1; v_gene: TRBV5-6; CDR3nt: TGTGCCAGCAGCCAACTAACCACAGGGGGCGCGGGCACAGATACGCAGTATTTT; CDR3aa: CASSQLTTGGAGTDTQYF
abundance: .; j_gene: TRBJ1-1; d_gene: .; v_gene: TRBV6-5; CDR3nt: TGTGCCAGCAGACCCAGACAGAGGAACACTGAAGCTTTCTTT; CDR3aa: CASRPRQRNTEAFF
abundance: .; j_gene: TRBJ2-7; d_gene: .; v_gene: TRBV5-4; CDR3nt: TGTGCCAGCAGACGACAGGGAGGACGATACGAGCAGTACTTC; CDR3aa: CASRRQGGRYEQYF
abundance: .; j_gene: TRBJ1-1; d_gene: .; v_gene: TRBV27; CDR3nt: TGTGCCAGCAGTTCACGGAGTGAAGCTTTCTTT; CDR3aa: CASSSRSEAFF
abundance: .; j_gene: TRBJ1-1; d_gene: .; v_gene: TRBV10-3; CDR3nt: TGTGCCATCAGACGGGACACTATGAACACTGAAGCTTTCTTT; CDR3aa: CAIRRDTMNTEAFF
abundance: .; j_gene: TRBJ2-7; d_gene: .; v_gene: TRBV5-5; CDR3nt: TGTGCCAGCAGCGGGCCATCCTGGGGACCCTACGAGCAGTACTTC; CDR3aa: CASSGPSWGPYEQYF
abundance: .; j_gene: TRBJ1-3; d_gene: TRBD1; v_gene: TRBV27; CDR3nt: TGTGCCAGCAGTCGGACAGGGCTCTCTGGAAACACCATATATTTT; CDR3aa: CASSRTGLSGNTIYF
abundance: once; j_gene: TRBJ1-1; d_gene: .; v_gene: TRBV6-1; CDR3nt: TGTGCCAGCAGGAACGAGACACTACAGGGCACTGAAGCTTTCTTT; CDR3aa: CASRNETLQGTEAFF
abundance: .; j_gene: TRBJ1-3; d_gene: .; v_gene: TRBV28; CDR3nt: TGTGCCAGCAGTTCTAAGGACCCTCGAAGGAGGGGAAACACCATATATTTT; CDR3aa: CASSSKDPRRRGNTIYF
abundance: few; j_gene: TRBJ1-2; d_gene: TRBD1; v_gene: TRBV11-2; CDR3nt: TGTGCCAGCAGCAATGACAGGGGGGCCTATGGCTACACCTTC; CDR3aa: CASSNDRGAYGYTF
abundance: .; j_gene: TRBJ1-2; d_gene: TRBD1; v_gene: TRBV19; CDR3nt: TGTGCCAGTAGTATGCCCGGACAGGGGCGGGACTATGGCTACACCTTC; CDR3aa: CASSMPGQGRDYGYTF
abundance: .; j_gene: TRBJ2-7; d_gene: TRBD2; v_gene: TRBV25-1; CDR3nt: TGTGCCAGCAGTGGCGGACTAGCGGGAACCTACGAGCAGTACTTC; CDR3aa: CASSGGLAGTYEQYF
abundance: .; j_gene: TRBJ2-3; d_gene: .; v_gene: TRBV18; CDR3nt: TGTGCCAGCTCCCCTTACACAGATACGCAGTATTTT; CDR3aa: CASSPYTDTQYF
abundance: .; j_gene: TRBJ1-4; d_gene: .; v_gene: TRBV11-2; CDR3nt: TGTGCCAGCAGCAGCTCTCCGGGCCTAGGAGTGGAAAAACTGTTTTTT; CDR3aa: CASSSSPGLGVEKLFF
abundance: .; j_gene: TRBJ2-6; d_gene: .; v_gene: TRBV4-1; CDR3nt: TGCGCCAGCAGCCCGAGGGCCGGGGCCAACGTCCTGACTTTC; CDR3aa: CASSPRAGANVLTF
abundance: .; j_gene: TRBJ1-5; d_gene: TRBD1; v_gene: TRBV19; CDR3nt: TGTGCCAGTAGTATAGATTATAACCGGGACAGGGGGCTTGGTCAGCCCCAGCATTTT; CDR3aa: CASSIDYNRDRGLGQPQHF
abundance: .; j_gene: TRBJ2-7; d_gene: .; v_gene: TRBV29-1; CDR3nt: TGCATCCTAAGGCAGCAGGAGGACGGCGAGCAGTACTTC; CDR3aa: CILRQQEDGEQYF
abundance: .; j_gene: TRBJ2-7; d_gene: .; v_gene: TRBV6-5; CDR3nt: TGTGCCACCCAGGGTAGCTACGAGCAGTACTTC; CDR3aa: CATQGSYEQYF
abundance: .; j_gene: TRBJ1-6; d_gene: .; v_gene: TRBV5-4; CDR3nt: TGTGCCAGCAGCGGGGGCACAGGGATTGGGTATAATTCACCCCTCCACTTT; CDR3aa: CASSGGTGIGYNSPLHF
abundance: .; j_gene: TRBJ1-5; d_gene: .; v_gene: TRBV2; CDR3nt: TGTGCCAGCAGTCTACTCCACACGGGCTGGCAGCCCCAGCATTTT; CDR3aa: CASSLLHTGWQPQHF
abundance: .; j_gene: TRBJ1-4; d_gene: .; v_gene: TRBV5-4; CDR3nt: TGTGCCAGCAGCTCGATATCAGAGGGAGATGAAAAACTGTTTTTT; CDR3aa: CASSSISEGDEKLFF
abundance: few; j_gene: TRBJ2-3; d_gene: TRBD2; v_gene: TRBV6-5; CDR3nt: TGTGCCAGCAGTTACTCGGGAGGGCCCACAGATACGCAGTATTTT; CDR3aa: CASSYSGGPTDTQYF
abundance: few; j_gene: TRBJ2-7; d_gene: .; v_gene: TRBV4-2; CDR3nt: TGTGCCAGCAGCCAAGACCTGAGACAGACCTACGAGCAGTACTTC; CDR3aa: CASSQDLRQTYEQYF
abundance: .; j_gene: TRBJ2-3; d_gene: .; v_gene: TRBV28; CDR3nt: TGTGCCAGCAGTTTATTTATGGCGGGGCACACAGATACGCAGTATTTT; CDR3aa: CASSLFMAGHTDTQYF
abundance: many; j_gene: TRBJ1-5; d_gene: TRBD1; v_gene: TRBV2; CDR3nt: TGTGCCAGCAGTTGGGGACAGGCGGACAATCAGCCCCAGCATTTT; CDR3aa: CASSWGQADNQPQHF
abundance: .; j_gene: TRBJ2-3; d_gene: .; v_gene: TRBV30; CDR3nt: TGTGCCTGGAGTGTAAAGCGGTCCGGTGATACGCAGTATTTT; CDR3aa: CAWSVKRSGDTQYF
abundance: .; j_gene: TRBJ1-4; d_gene: .; v_gene: TRBV6-5; CDR3nt: TGTGCCAGCAGCCGGGACGGAGGCCATGAAAAACTGTTTTTT; CDR3aa: CASSRDGGHEKLFF
abundance: few; j_gene: TRBJ1-4; d_gene: .; v_gene: TRBV5-8; CDR3nt: TGTGCCAGCAGCTTGCTGGGGACCGAGAATGAAAAACTGTTTTTT; CDR3aa: CASSLLGTENEKLFF
abundance: .; j_gene: TRBJ2-7; d_gene: TRBD1; v_gene: TRBV5-1; CDR3nt: TGCGCCAGCAGCTCAGCCCCGGGACAGGGGCTTCCCGAGCAGTACTTC; CDR3aa: CASSSAPGQGLPEQYF
abundance: few; j_gene: TRBJ1-1; d_gene: .; v_gene: TRBV5-1; CDR3nt: TGCGCCAGCAGCCAGGGGCACGGCACTGAAGCTTTCTTT; CDR3aa: CASSQGHGTEAFF
abundance: few; j_gene: TRBJ2-3; d_gene: .; v_gene: TRBV28; CDR3nt: TGTGCCAGCAGTTTTCAGATGACAGATACGCAGTATTTT; CDR3aa: CASSFQMTDTQYF
abundance: .; j_gene: TRBJ2-3; d_gene: .; v_gene: TRBV29-1; CDR3nt: TGCAGCGTTGGATCGGGACATAAACCCACAGATACGCAGTATTTT; CDR3aa: CSVGSGHKPTDTQYF
abundance: .; j_gene: TRBJ1-4; d_gene: .; v_gene: TRBV14; CDR3nt: TGTGCCAGCAGCCAAATCCAGGGGAAAAAACTGTTTTTT; CDR3aa: CASSQIQGKKLFF
abundance: few; j_gene: TRBJ1-2; d_gene: .; v_gene: TRBV30; CDR3nt: TGTGCCTGGAGCCCCGCTAACTATGGCTACACCTTC; CDR3aa: CAWSPANYGYTF